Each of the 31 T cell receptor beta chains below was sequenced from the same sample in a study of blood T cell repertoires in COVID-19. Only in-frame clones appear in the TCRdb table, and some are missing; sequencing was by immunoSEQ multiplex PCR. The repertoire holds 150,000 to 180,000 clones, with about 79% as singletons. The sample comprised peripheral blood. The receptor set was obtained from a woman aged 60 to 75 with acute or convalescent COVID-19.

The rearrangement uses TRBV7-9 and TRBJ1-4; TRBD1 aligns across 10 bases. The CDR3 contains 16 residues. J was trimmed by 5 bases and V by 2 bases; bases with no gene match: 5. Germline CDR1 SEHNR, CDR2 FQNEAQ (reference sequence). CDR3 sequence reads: CASSLSGTGENEKLFF. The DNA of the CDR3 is TGTGCCAGCAGCTTAAGCGGGACAGGGGAAAATGAAAAACTGTTTTTT.

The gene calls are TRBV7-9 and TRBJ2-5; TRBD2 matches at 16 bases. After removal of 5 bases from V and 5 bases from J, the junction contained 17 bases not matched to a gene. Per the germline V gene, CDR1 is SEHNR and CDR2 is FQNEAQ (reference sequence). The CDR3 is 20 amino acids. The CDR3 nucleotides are TGTGCCAGCAGCACACTACCGGGACTAGCGGGGGGGCCTCGGGTCGAGACCCAGTACTTC. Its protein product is CASSTLPGLAGGPRVETQYF.

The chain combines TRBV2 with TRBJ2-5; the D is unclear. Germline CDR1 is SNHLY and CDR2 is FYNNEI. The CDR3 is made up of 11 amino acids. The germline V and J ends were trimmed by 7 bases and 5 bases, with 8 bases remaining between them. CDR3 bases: TGTGCCAGCAATCCGAGGGAGACCCAGTACTTC. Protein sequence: CASNPRETQYF.

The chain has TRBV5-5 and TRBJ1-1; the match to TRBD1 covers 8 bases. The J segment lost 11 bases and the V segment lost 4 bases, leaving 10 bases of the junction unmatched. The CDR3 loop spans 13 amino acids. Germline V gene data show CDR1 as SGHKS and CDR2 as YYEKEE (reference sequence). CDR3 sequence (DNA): TGTGCCAGCAGCCCCCCAGGGGGCGTTGCGGCTTTCTTT. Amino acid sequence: CASSPPGGVAAFF.

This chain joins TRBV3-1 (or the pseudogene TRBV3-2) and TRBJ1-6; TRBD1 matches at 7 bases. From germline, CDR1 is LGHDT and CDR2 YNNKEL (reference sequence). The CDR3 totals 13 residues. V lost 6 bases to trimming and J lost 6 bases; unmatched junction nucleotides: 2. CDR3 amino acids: CASSRDSNSPLHF. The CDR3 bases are TGTGCCAGCAGTAGGGACAGTAATTCACCCCTCCACTTT.

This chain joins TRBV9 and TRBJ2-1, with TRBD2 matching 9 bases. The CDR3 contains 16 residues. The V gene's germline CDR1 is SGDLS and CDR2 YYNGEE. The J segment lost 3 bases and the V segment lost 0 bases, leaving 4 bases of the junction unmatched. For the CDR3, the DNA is TGTGCCAGCAGCGTAGGCGGGGGGGCCGTCTACAATGAGCAGTTCTTC. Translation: CASSVGGGAVYNEQFF.

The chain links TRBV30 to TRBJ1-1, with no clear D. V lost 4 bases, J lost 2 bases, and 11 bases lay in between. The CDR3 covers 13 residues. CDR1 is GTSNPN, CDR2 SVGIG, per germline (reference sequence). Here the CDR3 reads CAWTSQPNTEAFF. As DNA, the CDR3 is TGTGCCTGGACCAGTCAACCTAACACTGAAGCTTTCTTT. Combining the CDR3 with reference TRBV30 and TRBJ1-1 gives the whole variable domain SQTIHQWPATLVQPVGSPLSLECTVEGTSNPNLYWYRQAAGRGLQLLFYSVGIGQISSEVPQNLSASRPQDRQFILSSKKLLLSDSGFYLCAWTSQPNTEAFFGQGTRLTVV.

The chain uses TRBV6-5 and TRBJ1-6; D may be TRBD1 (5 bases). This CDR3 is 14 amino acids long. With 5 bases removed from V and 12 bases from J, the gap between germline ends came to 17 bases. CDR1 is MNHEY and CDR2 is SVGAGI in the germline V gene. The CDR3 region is CASSRDSLGGPLHF. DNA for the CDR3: TGTGCCAGCAGTCGTGACAGTTTAGGTGGACCCCTCCACTTT.

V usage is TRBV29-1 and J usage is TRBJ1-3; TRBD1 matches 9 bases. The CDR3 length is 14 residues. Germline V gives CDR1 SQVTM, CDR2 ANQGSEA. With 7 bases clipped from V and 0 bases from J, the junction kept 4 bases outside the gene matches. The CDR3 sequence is CSAMTGGSGNTIYF. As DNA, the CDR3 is TGCAGCGCGATGACAGGGGGCTCTGGAAACACCATATATTTT. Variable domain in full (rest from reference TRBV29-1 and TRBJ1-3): SAVISQKPSRDICQRGTSLTIQCQVDSQVTMMFWYRQQPGQSLTLIATANQGSEATYESGFVIDKFPISRPNLTFSTLTVSNMSPEDSSIYLCSAMTGGSGNTIYFGEGSWLTVV.

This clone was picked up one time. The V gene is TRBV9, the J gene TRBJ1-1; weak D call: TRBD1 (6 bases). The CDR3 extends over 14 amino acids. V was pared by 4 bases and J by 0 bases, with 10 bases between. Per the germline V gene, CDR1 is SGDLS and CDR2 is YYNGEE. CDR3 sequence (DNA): TGTGCCAGCAGCCACCGGGACATGAACACTGAAGCTTTCTTT. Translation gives CASSHRDMNTEAFF. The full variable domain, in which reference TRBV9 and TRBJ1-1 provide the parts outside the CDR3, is DSGVTQTPKHLITATGQRVTLRCSPRSGDLSVYWYQQSLDQGLQFLIQYYNGEERAKGNILERFSAQQFPDLHSELNLSSLELGDSALYFCASSHRDMNTEAFFGQGTRLTVV.

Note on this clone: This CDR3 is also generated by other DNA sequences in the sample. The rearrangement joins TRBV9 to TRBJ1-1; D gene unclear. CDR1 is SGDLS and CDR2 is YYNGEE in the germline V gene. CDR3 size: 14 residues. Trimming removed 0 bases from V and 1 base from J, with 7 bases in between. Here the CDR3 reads CASSVGSGNTEAFF. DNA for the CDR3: TGTGCCAGCAGCGTAGGTTCCGGGAACACTGAAGCTTTCTTT.

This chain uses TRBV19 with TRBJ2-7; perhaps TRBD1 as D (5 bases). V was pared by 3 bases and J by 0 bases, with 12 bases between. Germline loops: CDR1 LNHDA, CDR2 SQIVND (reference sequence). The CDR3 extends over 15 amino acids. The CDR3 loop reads CASSMSRASSYEQYF. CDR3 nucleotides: TGTGCCAGTAGTATGTCCAGGGCGAGCTCCTACGAGCAGTACTTC. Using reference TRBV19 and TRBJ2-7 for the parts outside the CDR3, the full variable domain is DGGITQSPKYLFRKEGQNVTLSCEQNLNHDAMYWYRQDPGQGLRLIYYSQIVNDFQKGDIAEGYSVSREKKESFPLTVTSAQKNPTAFYLCASSMSRASSYEQYFGPGTRLTVT.

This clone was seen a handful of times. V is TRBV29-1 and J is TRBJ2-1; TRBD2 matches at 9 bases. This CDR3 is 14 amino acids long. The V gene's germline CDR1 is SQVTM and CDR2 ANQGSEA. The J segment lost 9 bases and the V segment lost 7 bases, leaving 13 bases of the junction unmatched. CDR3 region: CSASTGGGAGEQFF. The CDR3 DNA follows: TGCAGCGCTTCGACGGGCGGGGGGGCCGGTGAGCAGTTCTTC.

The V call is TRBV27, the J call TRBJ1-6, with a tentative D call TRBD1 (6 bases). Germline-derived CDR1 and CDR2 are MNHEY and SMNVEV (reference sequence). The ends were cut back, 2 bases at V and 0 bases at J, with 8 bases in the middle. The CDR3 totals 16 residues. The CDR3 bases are TGTGCCAGCAGTTTAAAGGGGGACTCCTATAATTCACCCCTCCACTTT. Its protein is CASSLKGDSYNSPLHF.

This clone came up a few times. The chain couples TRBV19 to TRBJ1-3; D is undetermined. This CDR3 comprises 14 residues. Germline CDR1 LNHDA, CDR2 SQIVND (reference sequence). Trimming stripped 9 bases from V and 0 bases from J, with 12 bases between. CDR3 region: CASRATSSGNTIYF. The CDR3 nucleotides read TGTGCCAGCCGAGCGACGAGCTCTGGAAACACCATATATTTT.

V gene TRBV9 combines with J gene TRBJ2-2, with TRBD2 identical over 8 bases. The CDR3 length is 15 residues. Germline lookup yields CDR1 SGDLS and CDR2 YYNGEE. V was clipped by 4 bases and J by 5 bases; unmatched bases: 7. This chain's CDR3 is CASSPELAATGELFF. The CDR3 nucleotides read TGTGCCAGCAGCCCAGAACTAGCGGCTACCGGGGAGCTGTTTTTT.

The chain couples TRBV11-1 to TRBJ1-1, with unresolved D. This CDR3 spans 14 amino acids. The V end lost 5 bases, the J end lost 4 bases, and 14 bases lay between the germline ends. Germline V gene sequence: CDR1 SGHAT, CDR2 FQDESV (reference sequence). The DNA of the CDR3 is TGTGCCAGCAGCCTAAGCTCCGGGTCCACTGAAGCTTTCTTT. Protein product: CASSLSSGSTEAFF.

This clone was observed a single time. The CDR3: CASSQESGVWRGLGTEAFF. CDR3 in DNA: TGTGCCAGCAGCCAAGAATCGGGAGTTTGGAGGGGCCTGGGCACTGAAGCTTTCTTT. This chain uses TRBV3-1 (or the pseudogene TRBV3-2) with TRBJ1-1; the D gene is possibly TRBD1 (5 bases). Between the trimmed V and J ends, which lost 0 bases and 4 bases, there was a span of 24 bases. This CDR3 is built from 19 residues. The germline CDR1 and CDR2 sequences are LGHDT and YNNKEL (reference sequence).

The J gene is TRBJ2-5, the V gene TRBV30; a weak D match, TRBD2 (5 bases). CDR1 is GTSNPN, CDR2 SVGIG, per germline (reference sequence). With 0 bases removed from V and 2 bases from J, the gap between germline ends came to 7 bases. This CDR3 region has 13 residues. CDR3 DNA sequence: TGTGCCTGGAGTGTACGACTACAAGAGACCCAGTACTTC. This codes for CAWSVRLQETQYF.

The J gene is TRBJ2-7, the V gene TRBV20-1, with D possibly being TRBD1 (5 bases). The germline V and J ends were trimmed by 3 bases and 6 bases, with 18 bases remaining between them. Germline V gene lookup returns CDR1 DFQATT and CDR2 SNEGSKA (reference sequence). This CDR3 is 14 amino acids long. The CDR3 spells CSASRQGEGREQYV. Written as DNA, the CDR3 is TGCAGTGCTAGTCGGCAGGGCGAAGGGCGCGAGCAGTACGTC.

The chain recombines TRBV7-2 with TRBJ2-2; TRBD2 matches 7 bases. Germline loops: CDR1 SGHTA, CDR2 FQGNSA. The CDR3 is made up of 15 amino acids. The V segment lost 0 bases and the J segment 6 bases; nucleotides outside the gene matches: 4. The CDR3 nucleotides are TGTGCCAGCAGCTTAGCCCCACTAGCGCCCGGGGAGCTGTTTTTT. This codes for CASSLAPLAPGELFF.

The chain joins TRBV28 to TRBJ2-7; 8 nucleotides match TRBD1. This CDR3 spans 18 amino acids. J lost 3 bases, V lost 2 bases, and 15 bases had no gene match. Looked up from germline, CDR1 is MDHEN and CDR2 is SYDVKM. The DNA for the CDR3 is TGTGCCAGCAGTTTAGGCCGGGACAGGCGGCCTCTTGACTACGAGCAGTACGTC. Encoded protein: CASSLGRDRRPLDYEQYV.

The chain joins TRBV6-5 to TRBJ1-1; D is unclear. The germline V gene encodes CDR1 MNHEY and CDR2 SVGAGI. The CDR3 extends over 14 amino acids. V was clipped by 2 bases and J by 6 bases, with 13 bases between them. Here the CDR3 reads CASSYGVIGAEAFF. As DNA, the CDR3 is TGTGCCAGCAGTTACGGAGTAATCGGGGCTGAAGCTTTCTTT.

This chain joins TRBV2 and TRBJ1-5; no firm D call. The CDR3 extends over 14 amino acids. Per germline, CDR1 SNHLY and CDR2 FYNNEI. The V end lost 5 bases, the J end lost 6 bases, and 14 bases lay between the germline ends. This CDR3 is CASSFRSSGQPQHF. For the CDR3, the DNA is TGTGCCAGCAGTTTCCGGAGTAGTGGTCAGCCCCAGCATTTT.

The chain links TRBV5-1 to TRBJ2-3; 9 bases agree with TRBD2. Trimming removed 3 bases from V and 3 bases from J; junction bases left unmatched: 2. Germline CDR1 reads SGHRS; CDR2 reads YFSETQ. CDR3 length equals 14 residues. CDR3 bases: TGCGCCAGCAGCTCTCTAGCGGGGACAGATACGCAGTATTTT. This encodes CASSSLAGTDTQYF. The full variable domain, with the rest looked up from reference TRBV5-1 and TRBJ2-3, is KAGVTQTPRYLIKTRGQQVTLSCSPISGHRSVSWYQQTPGQGLQFLFEYFSETQRNKGNFPGRFSGRQFSNSRSEMNVSTLELGDSALYLCASSSLAGTDTQYFGPGTRLTVL.

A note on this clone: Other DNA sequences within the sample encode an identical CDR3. The DNA of the CDR3 is TGTGCCAGCAGCTTGGGGACAGCCCAAGAGACCCAGTACTTC. Its translation is CASSLGTAQETQYF. The rearrangement joins TRBV7-9 to TRBJ2-5; TRBD1 aligns across 7 bases. This CDR3 contains 14 residues. The germline CDR1 and CDR2 sequences are SEHNR and FQNEAQ (reference sequence). Losses at the gene ends were 3 bases for V and 1 base for J; bases not matched to a gene: 2.

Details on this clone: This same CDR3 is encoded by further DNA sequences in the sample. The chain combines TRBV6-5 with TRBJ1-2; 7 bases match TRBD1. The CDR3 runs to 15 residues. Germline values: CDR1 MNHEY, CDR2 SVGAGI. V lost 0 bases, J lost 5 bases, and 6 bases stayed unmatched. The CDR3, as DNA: TGTGCCAGCAGTTACTCCCTACAGGGGAATTATGGCTACACCTTC. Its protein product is CASSYSLQGNYGYTF.

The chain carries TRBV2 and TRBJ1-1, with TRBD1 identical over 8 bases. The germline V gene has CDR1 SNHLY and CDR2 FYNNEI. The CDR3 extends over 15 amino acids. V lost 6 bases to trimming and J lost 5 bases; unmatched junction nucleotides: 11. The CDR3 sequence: CASRAGGVGVTEAFF. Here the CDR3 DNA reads TGTGCCAGCAGGGCAGGGGGCGTAGGGGTAACTGAAGCTTTCTTT.

CDR3 DNA: TGCGCCAGCAGCATTAGGGGGCCCCCCATGAACACTGAAGCTTTCTTT. Its translation: CASSIRGPPMNTEAFF. The rearrangement links TRBV5-1 to TRBJ1-1, with 7 bases that match TRBD1. In germline, CDR1 is SGHRS, CDR2 YFSETQ. Trimming took 4 bases from V and 0 from J; bases not matched to a gene: 9. CDR3 length equals 16 residues.

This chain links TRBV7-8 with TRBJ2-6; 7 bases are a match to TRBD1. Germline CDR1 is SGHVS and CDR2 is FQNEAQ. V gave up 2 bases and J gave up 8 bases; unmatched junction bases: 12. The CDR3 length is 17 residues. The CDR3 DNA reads TGTGCCAGCAGCTTACTCGGGACAGCCCCTCTCACCAACGTCCTGACTTTC. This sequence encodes CASSLLGTAPLTNVLTF.

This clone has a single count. The CDR3 region has the DNA TGTGCCAGCAGACCAACACAGGGGGGGAATTCACCCCTCCACTTT. It is translated as CASRPTQGGNSPLHF. The chain has TRBV6-1 and TRBJ1-6, with 8 bases fitting TRBD1. Trimming at V came to 6 bases and at J to 7 bases, leaving 8 bases not matched to a gene. The germline V gene has CDR1 MNHNS and CDR2 SASEGT. The CDR3 spans 15 residues.